This entry features one TCR beta chain sequence. The CDR3 contains 12 residues. The V and J ends lost 8 bases and 7 bases respectively, with 14 bases between them. Germline CDR1 is MGHRA and CDR2 is YSYEKL. This sample was included in a study of blood T cell repertoires in COVID-19. For the study at large: Both acute and convalescent COVID-19 samples were obtained from the United States, Italy and Spain. Nucleic acid was either cDNA or gDNA, and it came from T cells, B-cell-depleted T cells, or PBMCs.

How the authors handled the data: It was from reference gene primer amplification that nucleated cell counts were estimated. Method: immunoSEQ multiplex PCR; TCRdb's copy keeps in-frame clones and lacks some. D and trimming were read from the DNA, whereas the V and J calls and clone size are those reported in that table. The sample includes hundreds of thousands of clones, about 85% seen only once; the top ten take roughly 2%. The gene calls are TRBV4-1 and TRBJ2-5; possibly TRBD1 for D (6 bases). What was sequenced was peripheral blood. The receptor comes from a man aged 18 to 30 with active or convalescent COVID-19. CDR3 sequence: CASRDIGGTQYF. The CDR3 DNA is TGCGCCAGCCGGGACATAGGAGGGACCCAGTACTTC.